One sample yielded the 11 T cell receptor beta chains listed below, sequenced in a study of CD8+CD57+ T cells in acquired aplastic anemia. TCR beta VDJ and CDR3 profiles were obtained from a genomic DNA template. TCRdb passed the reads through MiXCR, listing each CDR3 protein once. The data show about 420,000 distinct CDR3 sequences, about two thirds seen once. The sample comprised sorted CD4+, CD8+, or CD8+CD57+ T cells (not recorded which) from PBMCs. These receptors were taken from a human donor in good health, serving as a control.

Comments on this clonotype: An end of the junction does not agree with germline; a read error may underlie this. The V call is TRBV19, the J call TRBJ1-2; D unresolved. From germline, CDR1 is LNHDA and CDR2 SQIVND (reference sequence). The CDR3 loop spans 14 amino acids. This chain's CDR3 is CASSDPGGTYDQSF. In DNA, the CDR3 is TGTGCCAGTAGCGACCCCGGTGGCACCTACGACCAGTCCTTC.

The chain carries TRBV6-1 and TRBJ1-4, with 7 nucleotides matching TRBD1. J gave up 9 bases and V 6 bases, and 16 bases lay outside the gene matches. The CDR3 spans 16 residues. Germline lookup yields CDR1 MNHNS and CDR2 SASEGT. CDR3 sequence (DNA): TGTGCCAGCAGGATAGACAGGGCAATGGACAAGCAAAAACTGTTTTTT. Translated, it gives CASRIDRAMDKQKLFF.

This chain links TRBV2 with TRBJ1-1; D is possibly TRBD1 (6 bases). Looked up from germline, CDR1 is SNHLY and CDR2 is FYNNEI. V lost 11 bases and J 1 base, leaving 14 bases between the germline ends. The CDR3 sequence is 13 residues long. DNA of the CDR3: TGTGCCCGTAGCCGGGACAAGAACACTGAAGCTTTCTTT. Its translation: CARSRDKNTEAFF.

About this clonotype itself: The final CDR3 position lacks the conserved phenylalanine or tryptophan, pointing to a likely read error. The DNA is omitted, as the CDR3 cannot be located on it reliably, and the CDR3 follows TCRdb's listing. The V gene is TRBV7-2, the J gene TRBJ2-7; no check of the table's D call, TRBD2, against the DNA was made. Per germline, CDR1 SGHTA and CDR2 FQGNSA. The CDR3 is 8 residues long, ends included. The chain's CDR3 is CASSQGAG.

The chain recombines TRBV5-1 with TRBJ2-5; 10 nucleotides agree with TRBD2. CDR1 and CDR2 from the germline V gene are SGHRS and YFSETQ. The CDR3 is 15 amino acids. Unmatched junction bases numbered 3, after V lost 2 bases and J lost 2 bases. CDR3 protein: CASSLSGGAQETQYF. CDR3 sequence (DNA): TGCGCCAGCAGCTTAAGCGGGGGGGCACAAGAGACCCAGTACTTC.

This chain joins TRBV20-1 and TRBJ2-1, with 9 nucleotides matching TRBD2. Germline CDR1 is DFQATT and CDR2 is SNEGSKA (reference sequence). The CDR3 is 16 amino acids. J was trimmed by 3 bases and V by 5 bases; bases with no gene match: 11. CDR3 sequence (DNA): TGCAGTGCTCGGGCCCGGCGGGGGGGGGGCTACAATGAGCAGTTCTTC. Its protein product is CSARARRGGGYNEQFF.

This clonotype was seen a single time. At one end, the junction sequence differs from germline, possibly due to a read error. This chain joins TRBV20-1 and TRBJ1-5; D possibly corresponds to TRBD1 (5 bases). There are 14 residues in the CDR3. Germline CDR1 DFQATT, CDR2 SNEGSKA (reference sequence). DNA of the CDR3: TGCAGTGCTGAGGTGGGGGTGGGCAAGCAGCCCCAGCATTTT. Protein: CSAEVGVGKQPQHF.

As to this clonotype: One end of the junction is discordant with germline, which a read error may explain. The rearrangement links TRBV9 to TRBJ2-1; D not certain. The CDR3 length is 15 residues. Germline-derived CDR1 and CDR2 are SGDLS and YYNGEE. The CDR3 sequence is CASGAPGPPYNEQLF. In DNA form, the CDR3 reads TGTGCCAGCGGTGCCCCCGGGCCCCCCTACAATGAGCAGCTCTTC. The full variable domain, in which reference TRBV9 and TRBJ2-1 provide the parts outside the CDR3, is DSGVTQTPKHLITATGQRVTLRCSPRSGDLSVYWYQQSLDQGLQFLIQYYNGEERAKGNILERFSAQQFPDLHSELNLSSLELGDSALYFCASGAPGPPYNEQLFGPGTRLTVL.

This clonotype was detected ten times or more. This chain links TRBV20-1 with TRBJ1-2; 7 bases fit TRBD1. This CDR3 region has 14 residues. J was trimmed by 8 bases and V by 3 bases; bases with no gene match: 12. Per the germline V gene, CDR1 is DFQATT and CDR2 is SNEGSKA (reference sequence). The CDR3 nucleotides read TGCAGTGCTAGGGCCGACAGGGAAGCTAAGGGCTACACCTTC. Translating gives CSARADREAKGYTF.

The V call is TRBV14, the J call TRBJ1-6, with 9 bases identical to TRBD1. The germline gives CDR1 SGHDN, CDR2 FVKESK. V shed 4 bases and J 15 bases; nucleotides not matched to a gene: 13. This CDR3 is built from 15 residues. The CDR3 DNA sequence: TGTGCCAGCAGCCTGGACAGGGGAGGGAAACCCCTCCTCCACTTT. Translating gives CASSLDRGGKPLLHF.

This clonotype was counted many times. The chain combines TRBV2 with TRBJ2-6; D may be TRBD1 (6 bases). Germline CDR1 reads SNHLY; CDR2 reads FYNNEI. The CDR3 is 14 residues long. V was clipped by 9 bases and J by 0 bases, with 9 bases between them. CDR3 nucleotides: TGTGCCAGGGCCAGGGGCTCTGGGGCCAACGTCCTGACTTTC. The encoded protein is CARARGSGANVLTF.